The 30 T cell receptor beta chains reported below all come from one sample, sequenced in a study of neoadjuvant anti-PD-1 for oral cavity cancer. Produced via immunoSEQ multiplex PCR; TCRdb's table is partial and in-frame only. The sample shows about 72,000 clones, approximately 82% of them seen only once. The input for sequencing was PBMCs, taken before nivolumab (anti-PD-1) treatment. Receptors were obtained from a person aged 40 to 85 with oral cavity squamous cell carcinoma.

V usage is TRBV19 and J usage is TRBJ1-3; 9 nucleotides align to TRBD1. CDR1 is LNHDA and CDR2 is SQIVND in the germline V gene (reference sequence). This CDR3 is built from 16 residues. After removal of 7 bases from V and 1 base from J, the junction contained 8 bases not matched to a gene. Written as DNA, the CDR3 is TGTGCCAGTACACCTGGGACAGGGACGTCTGGAAACACCATATATTTT. Translated, it gives CASTPGTGTSGNTIYF.

This chain connects TRBV4-2 to TRBJ2-1; 9 bases map to TRBD2. The CDR3 runs to 16 residues. Germline lookup yields CDR1 LGHNA and CDR2 YNFKEQ. With V trimmed by 3 bases and J by 2 bases, 5 bases remained unmatched. In nucleotides, the CDR3 is TGTGCCAGCAGCCAGGAAGCGGGGGGTACCTACAATGAGCAGTTCTTC. Translation: CASSQEAGGTYNEQFF.

The rearrangement links TRBV11-2 to TRBJ1-3, with D possibly being TRBD1 (5 bases). The CDR3 sequence is 15 residues long. Trimming shortened V by 5 bases and J by 12 bases, and 23 bases separated the two germline ends. Per the germline V gene, CDR1 is SGHAT and CDR2 is FQNNGV. DNA of the CDR3: TGTGCCAGCAGCAAGGCCGGGACGGGCCTTGAGGACATATATTTT. As protein: CASSKAGTGLEDIYF.

The rearrangement joins TRBV5-4 to TRBJ1-1; 7 nucleotides match TRBD1. The V segment lost 3 bases and the J segment 2 bases; nucleotides outside the gene matches: 7. The CDR3 is 15 amino acids. In germline, CDR1 is SGHNT, CDR2 YYREEE (reference sequence). The chain's CDR3 is CASSSMGQPNTEAFF. For the CDR3, the DNA is TGTGCCAGCAGCTCGATGGGACAGCCTAACACTGAAGCTTTCTTT.

The chain couples TRBV2 to TRBJ2-1; D gene unclear. The CDR3 extends over 12 amino acids. V lost 7 bases and J 3 bases, leaving 7 bases between the germline ends. Per germline, CDR1 SNHLY and CDR2 FYNNEI. As DNA, the CDR3 is TGTGCCAGCAATTACTACTACAATGAGCAGTTCTTC. Translation gives CASNYYYNEQFF.

This chain connects TRBV5-1 to TRBJ2-5, with D possibly being TRBD1 (6 bases). Deletions cut 2 bases from V and 7 bases from J, with 12 bases between. In germline, CDR1 is SGHRS, CDR2 YFSETQ. The CDR3 covers 13 residues. The CDR3 nucleotides are TGCGCCAGCAGCTTAACCTTCAGGGGGACCCAGTACTTC. Its protein is CASSLTFRGTQYF.

The chain combines TRBV29-1 with TRBJ1-1, with 9 bases matching TRBD1. This CDR3 region has 13 residues. J lost 0 bases, V lost 7 bases, and 3 bases had no gene match. Looked up from germline, CDR1 is SQVTM and CDR2 is ANQGSEA. The CDR3: CSADRGMNTEAFF. The DNA for the CDR3 is TGCAGCGCCGACAGGGGGATGAACACTGAAGCTTTCTTT.

The V call is TRBV18, the J call TRBJ2-7; the D is unclear. Trimming took 3 bases from V and 2 from J, leaving 14 bases between them. Germline CDR1 and CDR2: KGHSH and LQKENI. The CDR3 totals 15 residues. The CDR3 here is CASSPTSGSPYEQYF. For the CDR3, the DNA is TGTGCCAGCTCACCTACGTCCGGGTCCCCCTACGAGCAGTACTTC.

V usage is TRBV5-1 and J usage is TRBJ2-7; either TRBD1 or TRBD2 may supply D (5 bases each). The V end lost 2 bases, the J end lost 1 base, and 13 bases lay between the germline ends. Germline assignment: CDR1 SGHRS and CDR2 YFSETQ. The CDR3 covers 15 residues. CDR3 nucleotide sequence: TGCGCCAGCAGCTTTGGACACCCGGGGTCCTACGAGCAGTACTTC. It specifies CASSFGHPGSYEQYF.

The chain has TRBV7-6 and TRBJ1-1, with 11 nucleotides matching TRBD1. The CDR3 spans 14 residues. Germline V gives CDR1 SGHVS, CDR2 FNYEAQ. The V segment lost 5 bases and the J segment 6 bases; nucleotides outside the gene matches: 5. CDR3 DNA sequence: TGTGCCAGCAGCCCGGGACAGGGGGGCGCTGAAGCTTTCTTT. Residues: CASSPGQGGAEAFF.

The chain uses TRBV28 and TRBJ1-1, with D maybe TRBD1 (5 bases). The germline V and J ends were trimmed by 5 bases and 2 bases, with 12 bases remaining between them. This CDR3 is built from 14 residues. From germline, CDR1 is MDHEN and CDR2 SYDVKM. The CDR3 DNA sequence: TGTGCCAGCAGTCGTCTACAGGTCAACACTGAAGCTTTCTTT. Its translation is CASSRLQVNTEAFF.

The V call is TRBV19, the J call TRBJ1-5; the D gene is possibly TRBD1 (5 bases). V was pared by 2 bases and J by 3 bases, with 11 bases between. Germline values: CDR1 LNHDA, CDR2 SQIVND (reference sequence). This CDR3 has 15 amino acids. The DNA of the CDR3 is TGTGCCAGTAGTATAAACGACAGAAACAATCAGCCCCAGCATTTT. This gives the protein CASSINDRNNQPQHF. Filled out from reference TRBV19 and TRBJ1-5, the complete variable domain reads DGGITQSPKYLFRKEGQNVTLSCEQNLNHDAMYWYRQDPGQGLRLIYYSQIVNDFQKGDIAEGYSVSREKKESFPLTVTSAQKNPTAFYLCASSINDRNNQPQHFGDGTRLSIL.

This clone was counted only a few times. The rearrangement joins TRBV14 to TRBJ2-1, with TRBD1 as a possible D gene (6 bases). The CDR3 totals 13 residues. Trimming took off 4 bases at V and 10 bases at J, with 14 bases between the two ends. Germline V gene sequence: CDR1 SGHDN, CDR2 FVKESK. As DNA, the CDR3 is TGTGCCAGCAGCCTTCAAGCCGGACAGGAGCAGTTCTTC. Protein product: CASSLQAGQEQFF.

The DNA of the CDR3 is TGTGCCAGTAAGGGGTGGAGTACACGGAATCAGCCCCAGCATTTT. Protein sequence: CASKGWSTRNQPQHF. This chain connects TRBV19 to TRBJ1-5; TRBD1 might be the D (5 bases). This CDR3 is built from 15 residues. With 7 bases removed from V and 4 bases from J, the gap between germline ends came to 17 bases. Germline V gives CDR1 LNHDA, CDR2 SQIVND (reference sequence).

This CDR3 reads CASSTGQGAPGNTIYF. The CDR3 DNA reads as TGCGCCAGCAGCACTGGACAGGGGGCGCCCGGAAACACCATATATTTT. The chain recombines TRBV5-1 with TRBJ1-3, with 11 bases fitting TRBD1. CDR1 is SGHRS, CDR2 YFSETQ, per germline. The CDR3 length is 16 residues. V was pared by 4 bases and J by 4 bases, with 7 bases of the junction left unmatched. Looking up the rest from reference TRBV5-1 and TRBJ1-3 gives the full variable domain: KAGVTQTPRYLIKTRGQQVTLSCSPISGHRSVSWYQQTPGQGLQFLFEYFSETQRNKGNFPGRFSGRQFSNSRSEMNVSTLELGDSALYLCASSTGQGAPGNTIYFGEGSWLTVV.

This clone turned up a few times. The V call is TRBV6-4, the J call TRBJ2-3; the match to TRBD1 covers 7 bases. V lost 2 bases and J lost 7; bases outside the gene matches: 6. The CDR3 consists of 14 residues. Germline V gene lookup returns CDR1 MRHNA and CDR2 SNTAGT. The CDR3 region is CASSDSPGGNTQYF. The CDR3 DNA follows: TGTGCCAGCAGTGACAGCCCAGGGGGAAATACGCAGTATTTT.

The J gene is TRBJ2-1, the V gene TRBV6-5; a weak D match, TRBD2 (5 bases). CDR3 length equals 12 residues. Germline CDR1 MNHEY, CDR2 SVGAGI. V gave up 1 base and J gave up 10 bases, with 8 bases separating them. The CDR3 here is CASSYFSGEQFF. The CDR3 bases are TGTGCCAGCAGTTACTTTTCGGGGGAGCAGTTCTTC.

The V gene is TRBV7-8, the J gene TRBJ2-7; no reliable D call. CDR1 is SGHVS, CDR2 FQNEAQ, per germline. The CDR3 is 14 residues long. V lost 2 bases and J lost 0, with 8 bases in between. The CDR3 DNA follows: TGTGCCAGCAGCTTACCCGGAAGCTCCTACGAGCAGTACTTC. Encoded protein: CASSLPGSSYEQYF.

This chain joins TRBV9 and TRBJ1-1; D is perhaps TRBD1 (5 bases). CDR1 SGDLS and CDR2 YYNGEE come from the germline V gene. The CDR3 runs 16 residues. The ends were cut back, 4 bases at V and 5 bases at J, with 21 bases in the middle. CDR3 protein: CASSFSEGRGRTEAFF. In nucleotides, the CDR3 is TGTGCCAGCAGCTTCTCGGAGGGGCGAGGAAGGACTGAAGCTTTCTTT.

This chain links TRBV6-5 with TRBJ2-7; 8 bases match TRBD1. This CDR3 is built from 14 residues. The J segment lost 6 bases and the V segment lost 2 bases, leaving 6 bases of the junction unmatched. Germline lookup yields CDR1 MNHEY and CDR2 SVGAGI. The CDR3 sequence is CASSYGQGWVEQYF. CDR3 nucleotide sequence: TGTGCCAGCAGTTACGGACAGGGTTGGGTCGAGCAGTACTTC.

For this clone: An end of the junction differs from the germline gene, which may be a read error. The chain links TRBV19 to TRBJ2-2, with D maybe TRBD2 (6 bases). This CDR3 is built from 14 residues. Per germline, CDR1 LNHDA and CDR2 SQIVND (reference sequence). The CDR3 reads CVSSRDGGTGELFF. The CDR3 DNA is TGTGTCAGTTCAAGAGACGGGGGTACCGGGGAGCTGTTTTTT.

The sample holds one count of this clone. V and J are TRBV6-5 and TRBJ1-3; D gene unclear. V shed 0 bases and J shed 0 bases, with 9 bases lying between them. The CDR3 spans 16 residues. Germline values: CDR1 MNHEY, CDR2 SVGAGI. CDR3 sequence: CASSYSGLISGNTIYF. The CDR3 region has the DNA TGTGCCAGCAGTTACTCTGGACTGATCTCTGGAAACACCATATATTTT.

The chain couples TRBV5-4 to TRBJ2-3, with 7 bases matching TRBD2. Germline CDR1 reads SGHNT; CDR2 reads YYREEE (reference sequence). CDR3 length equals 17 residues. V lost 2 bases, J lost 2 bases, and 11 bases stayed unmatched. CDR3 nucleotides: TGTGCCAGCAGCTTCGGGGGGAGGGCCGGGAACACAGATACGCAGTATTTT. This encodes CASSFGGRAGNTDTQYF.

The table lists this clone with a count of one. The V call is TRBV10-2, the J call TRBJ2-1, with a tentative D call TRBD2 (5 bases). Per the germline V gene, CDR1 is WSHSY and CDR2 is SAAADI. V was shortened by 2 bases and J by 11 bases, with 13 bases between the two germline ends. There are 13 residues in the CDR3. The CDR3 loop is CASSEIGVGQQFF. The CDR3 DNA follows: TGCGCCAGCAGTGAGATCGGGGTCGGGCAGCAGTTCTTC.

The V call is TRBV28, the J call TRBJ1-1; TRBD1 might be the D (5 bases). Trimming took 9 bases from V and 3 from J, leaving 17 bases between them. This CDR3 contains 14 residues. Germline CDR1 MDHEN, CDR2 SYDVKM. CDR3: CASKKGFRDTEAFF. The CDR3 DNA reads TGTGCCAGTAAGAAGGGGTTCAGGGACACTGAAGCTTTCTTT. Variable domain in full (rest from reference TRBV28 and TRBJ1-1): DVKVTQSSRYLVKRTGEKVFLECVQDMDHENMFWYRQDPGLGLRLIYFSYDVKMKEKGDIPEGYSVSREKKERFSLILESASTNQTSMYLCASKKGFRDTEAFFGQGTRLTVV.

The chain employs TRBV5-1 and TRBJ2-1, with D perhaps TRBD1 or TRBD2 (6 bases each). The germline CDR1 and CDR2 sequences are SGHRS and YFSETQ. The V and J ends lost 2 bases and 4 bases respectively, with 13 bases between them. This CDR3 contains 15 residues. The CDR3 protein is CASSLNREVYNEQFF. The CDR3 region has the DNA TGCGCCAGCAGCTTAAACAGGGAGGTTTACAATGAGCAGTTCTTC.

The rearrangement uses TRBV7-9 and TRBJ1-5; D is perhaps TRBD1 (5 bases). The germline V and J ends were trimmed by 5 bases and 3 bases, with 20 bases remaining between them. The germline gives CDR1 SEHNR, CDR2 FQNEAQ (reference sequence). The CDR3 spans 17 residues. CDR3 DNA sequence: TGTGCCAGCAGCCCCGGACCGGGGGGGATAAACAATCAGCCCCAGCATTTT. The encoded protein is CASSPGPGGINNQPQHF.

The chain employs TRBV7-9 and TRBJ2-3; possible D gene TRBD1, 6 bases. V lost 5 bases to trimming and J lost 1 base, with 13 bases between them. This CDR3 has 15 amino acids. Germline V gene lookup returns CDR1 SEHNR and CDR2 FQNEAQ (reference sequence). CDR3 DNA sequence: TGTGCCAGCAGCCACGGGTGGACAGGCACAGATACGCAGTATTTT. Translated, it gives CASSHGWTGTDTQYF.

This sequence joins TRBV6-1 and TRBJ1-5; D is perhaps TRBD1 (6 bases). CDR1 is MNHNS, CDR2 SASEGT, per germline. The V and J ends lost 1 base and 7 bases respectively, with 17 bases between them. The CDR3 has 16 residues. The CDR3: CASSEVLAAGDQPQHF. The CDR3, as DNA: TGTGCCAGCAGTGAAGTGTTGGCGGCAGGGGACCAGCCCCAGCATTTT.

This chain links TRBV28 with TRBJ2-7, with 11 bases aligning to TRBD1. V trimming: 2 bases; J trimming: 11 bases; junction bases outside the gene matches: 8. This CDR3 spans 14 amino acids. Looked up from germline, CDR1 is MDHEN and CDR2 is SYDVKM. The CDR3 DNA reads as TGTGCCAGCAGTTTACCGGGACAGGGGGAAATGGAGTACTTC. The encoded protein is CASSLPGQGEMEYF.